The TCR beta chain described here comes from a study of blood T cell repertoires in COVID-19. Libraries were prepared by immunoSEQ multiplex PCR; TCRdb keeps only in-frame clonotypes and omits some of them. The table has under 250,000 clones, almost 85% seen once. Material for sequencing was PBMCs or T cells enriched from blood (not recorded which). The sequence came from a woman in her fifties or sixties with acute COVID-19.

The CDR3 sequence is CSVEAVNYGYTF. For the CDR3, the DNA is TGCAGCGTTGAAGCGGTTAACTATGGCTACACCTTC. V and J are TRBV29-1 and TRBJ1-2, with no clear D. The CDR3 is made up of 12 amino acids. Between the trimmed V and J ends, which lost 1 base and 1 base, there was a span of 4 bases. Germline V gene lookup returns CDR1 SQVTM and CDR2 ANQGSEA. The full variable domain, its missing parts supplied by reference TRBV29-1 and TRBJ1-2, is SAVISQKPSRDICQRGTSLTIQCQVDSQVTMMFWYRQQPGQSLTLIATANQGSEATYESGFVIDKFPISRPNLTFSTLTVSNMSPEDSSIYLCSVEAVNYGYTFGSGTRLTVV.